The clone carrying this T cell receptor beta chain was seen at least ten times. The antigen is not known. Amplified regions were TCR beta CDR3 sequences from RNA transcripts. The HTBI set primed first-round TCR CDR3 RT-PCR. Each CDR3 protein gets one entry after TCRdb re-called the multiplex PCR reads with MiXCR. The sample contains 400,000 or so distinct CDR3 sequences, more than 12% of which appear only once. Investigators excluded patients with uncontrolled infection, other autoimmune disease, pregnancy or lactation. This sample was taken from a study of T cells in Graves' hyperthyroidism and ophthalmopathy. Looking at the study overall: Peripheral blood samples were taken at initial diagnosis, prior to any treatment. Notes on the study in general: In the blood, most expanded thyroid clonotypes above 0.001 appeared as well.

The CDR3 covers 19 residues. Germline CDR1 and CDR2: MNHNS and SASEGT. V lost 6 bases, J lost 2 bases, and 15 bases stayed unmatched. The V call is TRBV6-1, the J call TRBJ2-3, with 12 bases lining up with TRBD2. The clonotype comes from a young woman with Graves' ophthalmopathy. Source material: blood. The CDR3 spells CASRYKSLAGGHNTDTQYF. The CDR3 nucleotides read TGTGCCAGCAGATATAAGTCGCTAGCGGGGGGGCACAACACAGATACGCAGTATTTT.